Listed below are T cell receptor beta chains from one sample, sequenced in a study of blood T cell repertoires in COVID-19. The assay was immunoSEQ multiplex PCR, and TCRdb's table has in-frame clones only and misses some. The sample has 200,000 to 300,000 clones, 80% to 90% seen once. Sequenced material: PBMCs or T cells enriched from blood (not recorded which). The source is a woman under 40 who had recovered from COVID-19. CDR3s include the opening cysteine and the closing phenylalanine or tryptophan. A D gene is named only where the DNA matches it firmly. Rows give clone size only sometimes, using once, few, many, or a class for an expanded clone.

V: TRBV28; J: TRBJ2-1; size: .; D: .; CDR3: CASSITGTEQFF; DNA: TGTGCCAGCAGTATAACAGGGACTGAGCAGTTCTTC
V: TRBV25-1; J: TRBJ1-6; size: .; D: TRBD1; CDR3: CASSRGTGGGGSPLHF; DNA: TGTGCCAGCTCCAGGGGGACAGGGGGCGGTGGTTCACCCCTCCACTTT
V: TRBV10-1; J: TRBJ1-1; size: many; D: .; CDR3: CASSEGTSGTEAFF; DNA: TGCGCCAGCAGTGAGGGGACATCGGGGACTGAAGCTTTCTTT
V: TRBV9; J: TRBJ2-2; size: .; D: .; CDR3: CASRPGGALSGELFF; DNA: TGTGCCAGCAGACCGGGGGGCGCGTTGTCCGGGGAGCTGTTTTTT
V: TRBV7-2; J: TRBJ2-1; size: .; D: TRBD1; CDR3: CASSLAGGGNEQFF; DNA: TGTGCCAGCAGCTTGGCAGGGGGCGGCAATGAGCAGTTCTTC
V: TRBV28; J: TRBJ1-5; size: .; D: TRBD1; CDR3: CASSLFTGDYSNQPQHF; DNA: TGTGCCAGCAGTTTATTTACAGGGGATTATAGCAATCAGCCCCAGCATTTT
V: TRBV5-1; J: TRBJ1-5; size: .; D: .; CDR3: CASSPWGDSNQPQHF; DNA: TGCGCCAGCAGCCCCTGGGGGGATAGCAATCAGCCCCAGCATTTT
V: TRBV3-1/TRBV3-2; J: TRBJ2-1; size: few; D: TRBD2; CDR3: CASSQGTSVDYEQFF; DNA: TGTGCCAGCAGCCAAGGAACTAGCGTAGATTATGAGCAGTTCTTC
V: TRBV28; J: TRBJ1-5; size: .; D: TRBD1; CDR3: CASRKKKTGIWFGNSNQPQHF; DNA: TGTGCCAGCAGAAAAAAAAAGACAGGGATATGGTTCGGAAATAGCAATCAGCCCCAGCATTTT
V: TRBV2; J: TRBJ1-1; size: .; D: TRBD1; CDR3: CASSSRDRAETEAFF; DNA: TGTGCCAGCAGCAGCCGGGACAGGGCCGAAACTGAAGCTTTCTTT
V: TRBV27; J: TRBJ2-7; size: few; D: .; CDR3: CASSPRDTRGEQYF; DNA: TGTGCCAGCAGTCCCCGGGACACGCGTGGCGAGCAGTACTTC
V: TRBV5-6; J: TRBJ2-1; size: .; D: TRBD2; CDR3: CASSQPGLGNEQFF; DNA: TGTGCCAGCAGCCAGCCGGGACTAGGCAATGAGCAATTCTTC
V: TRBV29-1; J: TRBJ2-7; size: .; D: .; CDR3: CSVEEQGRYEQYF; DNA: TGCAGCGTTGAGGAACAGGGCCGCTACGAGCAGTACTTC
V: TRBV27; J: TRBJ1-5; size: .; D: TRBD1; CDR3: CASSFTGGGQPQHF; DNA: TGTGCCAGCAGTTTTACAGGGGGCGGTCAGCCCCAGCATTTT
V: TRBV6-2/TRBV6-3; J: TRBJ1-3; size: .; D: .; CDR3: CASSAGQFSGNTIYF; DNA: TGTGCCAGCAGTGCCGGACAGTTCTCTGGAAACACCATATATTTT
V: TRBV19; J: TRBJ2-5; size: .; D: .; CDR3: CASSISPTDNQETQYF; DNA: TGTGCCAGTAGTATATCCCCAACAGACAACCAAGAGACCCAGTACTTC
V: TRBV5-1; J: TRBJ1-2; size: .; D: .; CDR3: CASSLDQTGGYTF; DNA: TGCGCCAGCAGCCTTGACCAGACTGGGGGCTACACCTTC
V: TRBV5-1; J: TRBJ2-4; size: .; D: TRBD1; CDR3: CASSSQGLLAKNIQYF; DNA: TGCGCCAGCAGCTCACAGGGGTTACTAGCCAAAAACATTCAGTACTTC
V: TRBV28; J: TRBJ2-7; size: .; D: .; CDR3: CASSSLQGPEQYF; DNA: TGTGCCAGCAGTTCACTACAGGGTCCTGAGCAGTACTTC
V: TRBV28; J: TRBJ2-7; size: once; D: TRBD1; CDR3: CASSHTPTDRREQYF; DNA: TGTGCCAGCAGTCACACCCCCACGGACAGGCGCGAGCAGTACTTC
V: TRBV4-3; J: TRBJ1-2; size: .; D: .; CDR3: CASSQVQQTELYGYTF; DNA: TGCGCCAGCAGCCAAGTCCAGCAGACAGAACTCTATGGCTACACCTTC
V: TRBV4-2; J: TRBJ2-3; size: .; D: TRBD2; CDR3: CASSQVAGLAGTDTQYF; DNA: TGTGCCAGCAGCCAAGTCGCTGGACTAGCCGGCACAGATACGCAGTATTTT
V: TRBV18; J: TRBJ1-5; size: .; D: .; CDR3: CASSPDRNQPQHF; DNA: TGTGCCAGCTCCCCCGACAGGAATCAGCCCCAGCATTTT
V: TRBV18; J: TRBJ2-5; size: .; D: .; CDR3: CASSRQPEETQYF; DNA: TGTGCCAGCTCACGACAGCCGGAGGAGACCCAGTACTTC
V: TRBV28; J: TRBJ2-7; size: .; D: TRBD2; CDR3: CASGPGGGSREQYF; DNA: TGTGCCAGCGGCCCGGGCGGGGGGTCCCGAGAGCAGTACTTC
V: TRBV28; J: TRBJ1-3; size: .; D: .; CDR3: CASSLIDEVGSGNTIYF; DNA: TGTGCCAGCAGTTTAATCGACGAGGTAGGCTCTGGAAACACCATATATTTT
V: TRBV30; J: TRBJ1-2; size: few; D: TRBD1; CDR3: CAGSRGRNGYTF; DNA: TGTGCCGGATCCAGGGGGCGAAATGGCTACACCTTC
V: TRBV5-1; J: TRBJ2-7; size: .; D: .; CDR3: CASSLWDNYEQYF; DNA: TGCGCCAGCAGCTTGTGGGACAACTACGAGCAGTACTTC
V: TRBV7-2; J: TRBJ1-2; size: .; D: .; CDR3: CASSFYNTGSRLYGYTF; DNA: TGTGCCAGCAGCTTTTATAACACCGGGTCTAGACTCTATGGCTACACCTTC
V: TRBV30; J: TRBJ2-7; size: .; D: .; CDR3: CAWSRKLEVTYEQYF; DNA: TGTGCCTGGAGTCGGAAGCTGGAGGTTACCTACGAGCAGTACTTC
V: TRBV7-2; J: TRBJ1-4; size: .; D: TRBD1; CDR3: CASSFTPGQYEKLFF; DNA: TGTGCCAGCAGCTTTACTCCGGGACAGTATGAAAAACTGTTTTTT
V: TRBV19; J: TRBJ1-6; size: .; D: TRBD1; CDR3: CASSIGQGISSPLHF; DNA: TGTGCCAGTAGTATAGGACAGGGGATCTCTTCACCCCTCCACTTT
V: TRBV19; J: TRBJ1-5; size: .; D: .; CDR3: CASSTSGLANQPQHF; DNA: TGTGCCAGTAGTACCTCGGGCCTAGCCAATCAGCCCCAGCATTTT
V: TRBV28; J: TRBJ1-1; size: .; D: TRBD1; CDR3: CASSIRQGWTEAFF; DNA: TGTGCCAGCAGTATACGACAGGGATGGACTGAAGCTTTCTTT
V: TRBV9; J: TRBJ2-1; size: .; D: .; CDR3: CASSPRHTATTDEQFF; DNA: TGTGCCAGCAGCCCCCGCCATACTGCCACTACCGATGAGCAGTTCTTC
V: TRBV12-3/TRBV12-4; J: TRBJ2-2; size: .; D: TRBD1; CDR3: CASRTGVRELFF; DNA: TGTGCCAGCAGGACAGGGGTCCGGGAGCTGTTTTTT
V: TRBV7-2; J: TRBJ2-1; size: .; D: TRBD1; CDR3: CASSSTGGLDEQFF; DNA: TGTGCCAGCAGCTCTACAGGGGGCTTGGATGAGCAGTTCTTC
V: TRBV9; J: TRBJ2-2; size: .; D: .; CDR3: CASSGAGFGGELFF; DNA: TGTGCCAGCAGCGGGGCAGGGTTCGGCGGGGAGCTGTTTTTT
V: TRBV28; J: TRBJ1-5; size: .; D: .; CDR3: CASSLSGGNQPQHF; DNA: TGTGCCAGCAGTTTATCGGGTGGGAATCAGCCCCAGCATTTT